This TCR beta chain comes out of a study of radiotherapy plus CTLA-4 blockade in lung cancer. This table comes from immunoSEQ multiplex PCR, and its TCRdb copy is limited to in-frame clones, with some not included. The sample lists 50,000 or so clones; roughly 84% were seen once. Germline V gene data show CDR1 as SGDLS and CDR2 as YYNGEE. With 4 bases clipped from V and 9 bases from J, the junction kept 9 bases outside the gene matches. CDR3 size: 15 residues. The chain combines TRBV9 with TRBJ1-6; 8 positions match TRBD1. The TCR sequence derives from a human donor with non-small cell lung cancer who had a partial response to radiotherapy plus ipilimumab. Sequenced material: peripheral blood, taken from a patient treated with radiotherapy plus ipilimumab. The CDR3 nucleotides read TGTGCCAGCAGCCCCGAGACAGGGGATCTTTCACCCCTCCACTTT. Residues: CASSPETGDLSPLHF.